This T cell receptor (beta chain) stems from a study of T cells after posttransplantation cyclophosphamide. Study-level findings and limits: Skin or GI-infiltrating T cells shared few TRB sequences with blood. Later post-transplant blood repertoires were often dominated by donor CD8+ memory clones.

Germline V lookup: CDR1 SGHDN, CDR2 FVKESK. The CDR3 sequence is 13 residues long. V lost 0 bases, J lost 1 base, and 3 bases lay in between. Points on this clone: Its antigen is as yet unknown.

Treatment was busulfan-fludarabine conditioning, a marrow graft, and cyclophosphamide on days +3 and +4. Repertoires were generated with immunoSEQ multiplex PCR, while TCRdb's copy carries only in-frame clones and drops some. Counted here are about 42,000 clones, roughly 91% occurring once; the ten biggest clones make up about 2.5%. The sequence came from a male patient between 55 and 70 years old who received an allogeneic stem cell transplant from a related donor and was CMV-positive. Some T cells may be supplied by the graft donor. The rearrangement joins TRBV14 to TRBJ1-1, with D unresolved. The sample consisted of PBMCs, taken 55 to 70 days after allogeneic stem cell transplant with posttransplant cyclophosphamide. The CDR3 bases are TGTGCCAGCAGCCAAGACAGGAACACTGAAGCTTTCTTT. Translating gives CASSQDRNTEAFF.